The clone carrying this TCR beta chain showed up many times. Preparation of the TCRbeta library involved a method that used unique molecular identifiers. TCRdb processed the PCR reads anew with MiXCR; each CDR3 protein has one entry. Of around 370,000 distinct CDR3 sequences in the sample, about a tenth were seen once. The record originates from a study of T-cell reconstitution after alpha-beta-depleted transplantation in children. V lost 5 bases, J lost 4 bases, and 17 bases lay in between. Looked up from germline, CDR1 is SGHTA and CDR2 is FQGNSA. The length of the CDR3 is 15 residues. The sample consisted of PBMCs from the stem cell graft donor, taken from the stem cell graft. This receptor was obtained from a human donor who donated a stem cell graft to a child with acute lymphoblastic leukemia. V and J are TRBV7-2 and TRBJ2-5; a weak D match, TRBD1 (5 bases). The CDR3 sequence: CASSAIDSRRETQYF. CDR3 coding DNA: TGTGCCAGCAGCGCGATTGACAGCCGGCGAGAGACCCAGTACTTC.